This TCR beta chain is from a study of shared clonotypes between healthy human individuals. As for the study in general: Aged between 18 and 49, the donors were two women and three men.

General observations from the study: Among non-shared clonotypes, generation probabilities were lower than among those shared by all four donors. On the whole, naive subsets had larger estimated richness than memory subsets had. About 5% of naive CD4 clonotypes were shared across several donors.

Trimming cost V 5 bases and J 2 bases; bases outside gene matches: 5. Germline V lookup: CDR1 SGHRS, CDR2 YFSETQ. The CDR3 length is 15 residues. Details on this clone: The antigen is unknown.

Profiling relied on immunoSEQ multiplex PCR, and the TCRdb table lists in-frame clones only, not all of them. The sample has 2 million to 2.5 million clones, roughly 92% seen once. The chain uses TRBV5-1 and TRBJ1-3, with TRBD1 identical over 9 bases. Sequencing was performed on naive CD4+ T cells from PBMCs. Subset described: CD45RA+ positively selected. This TCR came from a man younger than 35 in good health. Some clones in this sample may be carry-over from other donors' samples. The CDR3 is CASSQGQGPGNTIYF. CDR3 nucleotides: TGCGCCAGCAGTCAGGGACAGGGCCCTGGAAACACCATATATTTT.